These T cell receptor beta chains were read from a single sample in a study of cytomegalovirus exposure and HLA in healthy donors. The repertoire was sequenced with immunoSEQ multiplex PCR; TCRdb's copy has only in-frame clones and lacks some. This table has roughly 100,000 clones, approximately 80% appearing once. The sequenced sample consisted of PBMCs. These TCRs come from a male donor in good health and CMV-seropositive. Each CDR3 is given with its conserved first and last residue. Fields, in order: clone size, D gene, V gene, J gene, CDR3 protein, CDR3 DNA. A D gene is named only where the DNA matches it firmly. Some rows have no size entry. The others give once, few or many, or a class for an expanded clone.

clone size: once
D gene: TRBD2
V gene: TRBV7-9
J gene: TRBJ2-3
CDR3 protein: CSSSWGLAGGAGTDTQYF
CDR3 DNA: TGTTCCAGCAGCTGGGGACTAGCGGGAGGAGCGGGCACAGATACGCAGTATTTT

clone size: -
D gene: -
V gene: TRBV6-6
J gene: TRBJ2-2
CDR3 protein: CASSRGATGELFF
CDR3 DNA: TGTGCCAGCAGTCGGGGGGCTACCGGGGAGCTGTTTTTT

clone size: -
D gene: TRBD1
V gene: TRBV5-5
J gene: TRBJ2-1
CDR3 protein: CASSPLGQGALAGDNEQFF
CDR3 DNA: TGTGCCAGCAGCCCCCTAGGACAGGGGGCTCTAGCGGGCGACAATGAGCAGTTCTTC

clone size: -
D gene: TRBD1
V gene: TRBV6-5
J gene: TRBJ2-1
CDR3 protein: CASSKQGVHNEQFF
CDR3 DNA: TGTGCCAGCAGTAAACAGGGGGTCCACAATGAGCAGTTCTTC

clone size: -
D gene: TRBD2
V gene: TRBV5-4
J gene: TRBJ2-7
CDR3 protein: CASSPVGSGRYEQYF
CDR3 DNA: TGTGCCAGCAGCCCTGTGGGTAGCGGGAGATACGAGCAGTACTTC

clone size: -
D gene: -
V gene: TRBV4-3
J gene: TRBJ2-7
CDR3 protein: CASSQESSEPYYEQYF
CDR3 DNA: TGCGCCAGCAGCCAGGAGTCTAGCGAGCCCTATTACGAGCAGTACTTC

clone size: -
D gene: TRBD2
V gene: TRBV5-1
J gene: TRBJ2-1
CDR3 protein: CASSSQTSGAYNEQFF
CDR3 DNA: TGCGCCAGCAGCTCCCAAACTAGCGGGGCCTACAATGAGCAGTTCTTC

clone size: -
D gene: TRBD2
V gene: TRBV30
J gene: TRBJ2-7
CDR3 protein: CAWSVDGRDLIYEQYF
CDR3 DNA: TGTGCCTGGAGTGTAGATGGGAGGGACTTGATCTACGAGCAGTACTTC

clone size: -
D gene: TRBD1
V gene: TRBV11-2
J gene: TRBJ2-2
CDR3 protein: CASSLKSRGQTTGELFF
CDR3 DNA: TGTGCCAGCAGCTTAAAGTCTAGGGGACAGACCACCGGGGAGCTGTTTTTT

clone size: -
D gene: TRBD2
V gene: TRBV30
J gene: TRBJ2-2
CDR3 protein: CAWRTSGSLGGELFF
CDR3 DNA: TGTGCCTGGAGGACTAGCGGGAGTTTAGGCGGGGAGCTGTTTTTT

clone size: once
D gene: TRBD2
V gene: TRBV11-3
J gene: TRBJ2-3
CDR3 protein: CASSDGGGWGGDTQYF
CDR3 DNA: TGTGCCAGCAGCGATGGGGGAGGTTGGGGGGGAGATACGCAGTATTTT

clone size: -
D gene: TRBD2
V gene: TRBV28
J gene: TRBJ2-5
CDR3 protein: CASSFRAGVGTQYF
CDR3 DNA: TGTGCCAGCAGTTTTAGGGCGGGAGTTGGGACCCAGTACTTC

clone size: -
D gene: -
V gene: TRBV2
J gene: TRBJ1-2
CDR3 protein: CASSPSRGGGGYTF
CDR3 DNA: TGTGCCAGCAGTCCAAGTAGGGGAGGAGGTGGCTACACCTTC

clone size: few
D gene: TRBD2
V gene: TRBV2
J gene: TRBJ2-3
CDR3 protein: CASSGYGTSGTDTQYF
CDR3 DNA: TGTGCCAGCAGTGGATACGGGACTAGCGGCACAGATACGCAGTATTTT

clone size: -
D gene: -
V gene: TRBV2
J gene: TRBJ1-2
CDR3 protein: CASSERQALKNTF
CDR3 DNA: TGTGCCAGCAGTGAGAGACAGGCATTAAAAAACACCTTC

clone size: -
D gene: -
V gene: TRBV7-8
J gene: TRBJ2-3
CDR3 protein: CASSLPLGRTDTQYF
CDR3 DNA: TGTGCCAGCAGCCTACCACTAGGTCGCACAGATACGCAGTATTTT

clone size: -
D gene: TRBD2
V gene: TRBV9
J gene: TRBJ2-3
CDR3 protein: CASSVGAAGGPFAQYF
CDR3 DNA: TGTGCCAGCAGCGTAGGTGCGGCGGGAGGGCCCTTTGCGCAGTATTTT

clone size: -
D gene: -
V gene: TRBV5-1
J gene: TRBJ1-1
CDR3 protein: CASSFGATEAFF
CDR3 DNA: TGCGCCAGCAGCTTTGGAGCCACTGAAGCTTTCTTT

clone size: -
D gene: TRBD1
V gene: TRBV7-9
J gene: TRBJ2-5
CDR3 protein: CASSYPGTGLKETQYF
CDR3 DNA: TGTGCCAGCAGCTACCCCGGGACAGGTCTAAAAGAGACCCAGTACTTC

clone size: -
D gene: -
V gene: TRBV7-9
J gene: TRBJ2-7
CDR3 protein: CSSSTRRELDEQYF
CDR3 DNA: TGTTCCAGCAGCACTCGACGGGAATTGGACGAGCAGTACTTC

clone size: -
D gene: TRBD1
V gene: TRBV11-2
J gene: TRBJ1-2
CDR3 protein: CASSPGDRGGYGYTF
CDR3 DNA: TGTGCCAGCAGCCCGGGGGACAGGGGAGGCTATGGCTACACCTTC

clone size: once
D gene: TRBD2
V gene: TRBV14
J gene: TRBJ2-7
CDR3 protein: CASSQDPLWREGIHEQYF
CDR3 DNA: TGTGCCAGCAGCCAAGATCCCCTATGGCGGGAGGGCATCCACGAGCAGTACTTC